The clone carrying this T cell receptor (beta chain) occurred once. It was with 60 Vbeta and 13 Jbeta primers that the PCR ran. The protocol was immunoSEQ multiplex PCR, while the TCRdb copy is restricted to in-frame clones and leaves out a portion. Counted here are about 170,000 clones, 76% occurring once; the ten biggest clones make up about 0.69%. Germline CDR1 reads LGHNA; CDR2 reads YNFKEQ. The CDR3 length is 16 residues. Trimming pared 1 base from V and 1 base from J, leaving 11 bases between. The entry originates in a study of cytomegalovirus exposure and HLA in healthy donors. This rearrangement joins TRBV4-2 to TRBJ2-4; D gene uncertain. The sequencing sample was made of PBMCs. The clonotype comes from a female donor in good health and CMV-seronegative. The DNA for the CDR3 is TGTGCCAGCAGCCAAGGCCTATTGAACGCCAAAAACATTCAGTACTTC. Its protein product is CASSQGLLNAKNIQYF.